Each of the 8 T cell receptor beta chains below was sequenced from the same sample in a study of blood T cells in healthy people across ages. Primed by a sample-barcoded 5' primer and a J-beta primer mix, a second PCR proceeded for roughly 6 to 12 cycles. TCRdb used MiXCR to reprocess the 5' RACE reads, holding one entry per CDR3 protein. The table has 1.5 million to 2 million distinct CDR3 sequences, under 30% seen once; the top ten hold less than 9.5%. Sequencing input: blood. Receptors were obtained from a woman in her twenties or thirties in good health.

This clonotype was observed a handful of times. The V gene is TRBV12-3 or TRBV12-4, the J gene TRBJ2-5, with a possible D match to TRBD1 (5 bases). V was trimmed by 3 bases and J by 4 bases, leaving 12 bases between them. This CDR3 spans 14 amino acids. For the CDR3, the DNA is TGTGCCAGCAGTTTCTCGCAGGGCCGAGAGACCCAGTACTTC. Amino acids: CASSFSQGRETQYF.

This clonotype was counted between two and nine times. The chain combines TRBV20-1 with TRBJ2-3; no firm D call. V lost 0 bases and J 6 bases, leaving 7 bases between the germline ends. This CDR3 contains 12 residues. Germline V CDR1 and CDR2: DFQATT, SNEGSKA (reference sequence). CDR3 amino acids: CSAREGWDTQYF. The CDR3 nucleotides read TGCAGTGCTAGAGAGGGCTGGGATACGCAGTATTTT.

Turning to this clonotype: A single base separates this from a much larger clone, so it may be a read error. V usage is TRBV5-1 and J usage is TRBJ1-5, with D unresolved. Germline V gene sequence: CDR1 SGHRS, CDR2 YFSETQ. The length of the CDR3 is 15 residues. V lost 4 bases, J lost 4 bases, and 15 bases lay in between. The chain's CDR3 is CASSPDGVLNQPQHF. CDR3 coding DNA: TGCGCCAGCAGCCCGGACGGAGTCTTAAATCAGCCCCAGCATTTT.

This clonotype was found once. The CDR3 sequence is CASSFPGPSPNTEAFF. The CDR3 DNA follows: TGTGCCAGCAGTTTCCCGGGGCCGTCCCCCAACACTGAAGCTTTCTTT. The chain is built from TRBV28 and TRBJ1-1, with D perhaps TRBD1 (5 bases). In germline, CDR1 is MDHEN, CDR2 SYDVKM. V was shortened by 3 bases and J by 2 bases, with 16 bases between the two germline ends. This CDR3 has 16 residues.

This clonotype was detected only a few times. The gene calls are TRBV20-1 and TRBJ2-7; D could derive from TRBD1 or TRBD2 (7 bases each). CDR1 is DFQATT, CDR2 SNEGSKA, per germline (reference sequence). Trimming removed 3 bases at V and 7 bases at J, with 19 bases between. CDR3 length: 14 amino acids. CDR3: CSASFSGGAGEQYF. DNA of the CDR3: TGCAGTGCTAGCTTTTCAGGGGGGGCTGGAGAGCAGTACTTC.

The chain joins TRBV6-5 to TRBJ2-1, with D tentatively TRBD1 (5 bases). The CDR3 loop spans 14 amino acids. Germline CDR1 reads MNHEY; CDR2 reads SVGAGI. Trimming took 5 bases from V and 5 from J, leaving 13 bases between them. The CDR3 region is CASSPRTKDNEQFF. The DNA of the CDR3 is TGTGCCAGCAGTCCACGGACAAAAGACAATGAGCAGTTCTTC.

This clonotype was detected only a few times. The chain couples TRBV10-3 to TRBJ1-2; D is uncertain. Trimming cost V 1 base and J 2 bases, with 11 bases left between them. The CDR3 covers 15 residues. Looked up from germline, CDR1 is ENHRY and CDR2 is SYGVKD. The DNA of the CDR3 is TGTGCCATCAGTGAGTACGGTGGGATGAACTATGGCTACACCTTC. Translated: CAISEYGGMNYGYTF.

This clonotype was detected a few times. The V gene is TRBV28, the J gene TRBJ1-2; D is undetermined. Germline lookup yields CDR1 MDHEN and CDR2 SYDVKM. Trimming took 10 bases from V and 4 from J, leaving 10 bases between them. This CDR3 is built from 11 residues. The CDR3 spells CATLLGYGYTF. The CDR3 nucleotides read TGTGCCACCTTGCTTGGCTATGGCTACACCTTC.